This TCR beta chain was identified during a study of cytomegalovirus exposure and HLA in healthy donors. The study ran its PCR with 60 Vbeta and 13 Jbeta primers. The data were produced by immunoSEQ multiplex PCR, yet TCRdb's version contains in-frame clones alone and is incomplete. The repertoire includes around 130,000 clones, around 85% of them detected once, and under 8.5% sits in the top ten. In germline, CDR1 is MNHEY, CDR2 SMNVEV (reference sequence). V lost 6 bases and J lost 10; bases outside the gene matches: 8. The CDR3 has 13 residues. Despite likely unrecorded immune exposures, the donors were nominally healthy at the time of sampling.

The clonotype was recovered from a woman in her 30s in good health and CMV-seropositive. Material for sequencing was PBMCs. The chain employs TRBV27 and TRBJ1-4, with TRBD1 matching 7 bases. The CDR3 coding sequence is TGTGCCAGCAGGACCGGGACAGAAGGAAAACTGTTTTTT. It codes for CASRTGTEGKLFF.